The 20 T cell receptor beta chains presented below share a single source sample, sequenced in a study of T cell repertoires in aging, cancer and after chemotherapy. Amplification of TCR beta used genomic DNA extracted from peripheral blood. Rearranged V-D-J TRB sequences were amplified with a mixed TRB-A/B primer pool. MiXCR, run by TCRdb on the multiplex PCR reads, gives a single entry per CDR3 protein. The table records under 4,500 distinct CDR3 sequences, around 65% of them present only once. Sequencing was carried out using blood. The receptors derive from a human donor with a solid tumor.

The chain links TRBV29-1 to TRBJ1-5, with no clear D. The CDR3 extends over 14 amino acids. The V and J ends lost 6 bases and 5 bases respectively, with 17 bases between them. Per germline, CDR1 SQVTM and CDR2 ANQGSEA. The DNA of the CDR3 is TGCAGCGTGAACGACGGAGGGAGGTATCAGCCCCAGCATTTT. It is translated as CSVNDGGRYQPQHF.

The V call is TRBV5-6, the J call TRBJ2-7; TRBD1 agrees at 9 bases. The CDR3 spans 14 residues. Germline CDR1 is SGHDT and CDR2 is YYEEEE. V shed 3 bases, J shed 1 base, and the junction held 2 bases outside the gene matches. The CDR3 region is CASSSDRGSYEQYF. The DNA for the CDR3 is TGTGCCAGCAGCTCGGACAGGGGATCCTACGAGCAGTACTTC. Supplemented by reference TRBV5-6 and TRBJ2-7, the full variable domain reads DAGVTQSPTHLIKTRGQQVTLRCSPKSGHDTVSWYQQALGQGPQFIFQYYEEEERQRGNFPDRFSGHQFPNYSSELNVNALLLGDSALYLCASSSDRGSYEQYFGPGTRLTVT.

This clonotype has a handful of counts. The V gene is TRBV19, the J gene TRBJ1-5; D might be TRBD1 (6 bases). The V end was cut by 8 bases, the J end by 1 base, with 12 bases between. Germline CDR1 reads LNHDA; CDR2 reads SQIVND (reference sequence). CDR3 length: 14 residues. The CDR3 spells CASLGANSNQPQHF. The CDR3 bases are TGTGCCAGTCTGGGGGCTAACAGCAATCAGCCCCAGCATTTT.

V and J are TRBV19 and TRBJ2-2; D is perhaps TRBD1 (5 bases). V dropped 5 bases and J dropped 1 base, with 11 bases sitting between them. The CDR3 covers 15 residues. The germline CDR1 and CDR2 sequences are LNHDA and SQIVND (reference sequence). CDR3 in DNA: TGTGCCAGTAGTCCACCAGACAGGAACACCGGGGAGCTGTTTTTT. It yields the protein CASSPPDRNTGELFF.

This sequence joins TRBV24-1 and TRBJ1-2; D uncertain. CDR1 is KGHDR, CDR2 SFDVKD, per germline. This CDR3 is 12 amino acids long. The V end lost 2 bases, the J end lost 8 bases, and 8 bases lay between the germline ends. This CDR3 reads CATSDSSGGYTF. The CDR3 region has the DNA TGTGCCACCAGTGATTCCTCAGGCGGCTACACCTTC.

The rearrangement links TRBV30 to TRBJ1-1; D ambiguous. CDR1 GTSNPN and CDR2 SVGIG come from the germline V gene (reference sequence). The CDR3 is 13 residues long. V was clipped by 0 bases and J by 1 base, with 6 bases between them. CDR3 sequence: CAWSVLGNTEAFF. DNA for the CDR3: TGTGCCTGGAGTGTACTAGGGAACACTGAAGCTTTCTTT.

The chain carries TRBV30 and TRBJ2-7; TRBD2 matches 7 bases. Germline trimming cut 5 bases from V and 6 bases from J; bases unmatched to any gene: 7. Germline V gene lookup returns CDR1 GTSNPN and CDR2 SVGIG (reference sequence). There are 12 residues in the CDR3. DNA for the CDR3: TGTGCCTGGTCTTTTAGCGGGTCCGAGCAGTACTTC. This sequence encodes CAWSFSGSEQYF.

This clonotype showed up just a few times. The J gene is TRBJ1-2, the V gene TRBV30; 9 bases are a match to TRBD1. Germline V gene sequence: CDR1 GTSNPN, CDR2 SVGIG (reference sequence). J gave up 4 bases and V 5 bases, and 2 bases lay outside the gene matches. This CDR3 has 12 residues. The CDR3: CAWDRGIYGYTF. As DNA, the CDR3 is TGTGCCTGGGACAGGGGGATCTATGGCTACACCTTC.

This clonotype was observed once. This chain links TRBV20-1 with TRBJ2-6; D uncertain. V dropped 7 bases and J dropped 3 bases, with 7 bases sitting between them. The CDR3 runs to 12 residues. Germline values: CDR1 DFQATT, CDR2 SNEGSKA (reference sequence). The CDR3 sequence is CSGRDGANVLTF. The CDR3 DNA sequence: TGCAGTGGAAGGGATGGGGCCAACGTCCTGACTTTC.

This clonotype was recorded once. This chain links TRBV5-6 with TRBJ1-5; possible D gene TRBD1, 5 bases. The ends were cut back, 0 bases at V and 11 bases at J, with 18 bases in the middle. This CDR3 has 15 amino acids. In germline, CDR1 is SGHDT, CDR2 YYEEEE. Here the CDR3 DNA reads TGTGCCAGCAGCTTGGGGGGGAGCGCTGCCTCGGCCCAGCATTTT. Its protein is CASSLGGSAASAQHF. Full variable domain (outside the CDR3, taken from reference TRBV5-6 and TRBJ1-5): DAGVTQSPTHLIKTRGQQVTLRCSPKSGHDTVSWYQQALGQGPQFIFQYYEEEERQRGNFPDRFSGHQFPNYSSELNVNALLLGDSALYLCASSLGGSAASAQHFGDGTRLSIL.

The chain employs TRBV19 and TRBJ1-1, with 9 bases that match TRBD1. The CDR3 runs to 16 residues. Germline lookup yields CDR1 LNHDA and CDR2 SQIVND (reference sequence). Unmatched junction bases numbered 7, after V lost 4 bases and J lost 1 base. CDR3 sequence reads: CASSTRTGATNTEAFF. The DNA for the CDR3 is TGTGCCAGTAGTACCCGGACAGGGGCGACGAACACTGAAGCTTTCTTT. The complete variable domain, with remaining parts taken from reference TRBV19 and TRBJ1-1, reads DGGITQSPKYLFRKEGQNVTLSCEQNLNHDAMYWYRQDPGQGLRLIYYSQIVNDFQKGDIAEGYSVSREKKESFPLTVTSAQKNPTAFYLCASSTRTGATNTEAFFGQGTRLTVV.

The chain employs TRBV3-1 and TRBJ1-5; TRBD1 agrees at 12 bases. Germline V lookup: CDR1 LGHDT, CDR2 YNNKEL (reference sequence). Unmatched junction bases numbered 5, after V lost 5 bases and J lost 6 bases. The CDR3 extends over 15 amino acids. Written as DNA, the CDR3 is TGTGCCAGCAGCTGGGGACAGGGGGCCGGTCAGCCCCAGCATTTT. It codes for CASSWGQGAGQPQHF. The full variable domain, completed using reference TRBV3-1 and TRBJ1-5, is DTAVSQTPKYLVTQMGNDKSIKCEQNLGHDTMYWYKQDSKKFLKIMFSYNNKELIINETVPNRFSPKSPDKAHLNLHINSLELGDSAVYFCASSWGQGAGQPQHFGDGTRLSIL.

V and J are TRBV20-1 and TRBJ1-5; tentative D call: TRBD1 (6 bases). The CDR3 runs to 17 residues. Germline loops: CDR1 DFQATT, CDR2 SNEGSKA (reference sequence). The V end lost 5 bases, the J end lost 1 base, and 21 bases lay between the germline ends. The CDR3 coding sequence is TGCAGTGCTTCAACAGGGTTCCCAGTCTCCAGCAATCAGCCCCAGCATTTT. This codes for CSASTGFPVSSNQPQHF.

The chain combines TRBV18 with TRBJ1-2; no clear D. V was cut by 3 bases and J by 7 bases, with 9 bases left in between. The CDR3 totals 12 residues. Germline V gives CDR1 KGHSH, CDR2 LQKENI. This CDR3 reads CASSPGLVGYTF. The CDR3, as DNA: TGTGCCAGCTCACCTGGCTTAGTTGGCTACACCTTC. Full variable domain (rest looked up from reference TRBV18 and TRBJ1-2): NAGVMQNPRHLVRRRGQEARLRCSPMKGHSHVYWYRQLPEEGLKFMVYLQKENIIDESGMPKERFSAEFPKEGPSILRIQQVVRGDSAAYFCASSPGLVGYTFGSGTRLTVV.

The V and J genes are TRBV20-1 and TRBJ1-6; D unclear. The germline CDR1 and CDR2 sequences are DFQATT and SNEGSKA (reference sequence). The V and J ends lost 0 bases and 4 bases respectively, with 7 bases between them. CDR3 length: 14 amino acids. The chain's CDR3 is CSARDTLYNSPLHF. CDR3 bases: TGCAGTGCTAGAGATACGCTTTATAATTCACCCCTCCACTTT.

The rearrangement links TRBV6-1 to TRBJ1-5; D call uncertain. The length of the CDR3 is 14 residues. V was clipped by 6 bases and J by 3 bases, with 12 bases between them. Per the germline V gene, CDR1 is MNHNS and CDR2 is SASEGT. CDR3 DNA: TGTGCCAGCAGGCTTCAGGTTCCCAATCAGCCCCAGCATTTT. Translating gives CASRLQVPNQPQHF.

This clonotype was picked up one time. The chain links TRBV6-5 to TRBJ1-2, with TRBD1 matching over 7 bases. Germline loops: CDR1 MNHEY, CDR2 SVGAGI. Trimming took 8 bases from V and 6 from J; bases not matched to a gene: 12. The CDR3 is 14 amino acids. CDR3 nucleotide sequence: TGTGCCAGCGGCCTGACAGGGTCGGGCGATGGCTACACCTTC. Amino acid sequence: CASGLTGSGDGYTF.

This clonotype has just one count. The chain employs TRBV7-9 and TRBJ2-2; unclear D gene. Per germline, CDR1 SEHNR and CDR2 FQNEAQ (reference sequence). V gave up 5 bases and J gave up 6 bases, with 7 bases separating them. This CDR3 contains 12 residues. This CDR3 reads CASSRVAGELFF. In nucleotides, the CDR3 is TGTGCCAGCAGCCGGGTCGCCGGGGAGCTGTTTTTT.

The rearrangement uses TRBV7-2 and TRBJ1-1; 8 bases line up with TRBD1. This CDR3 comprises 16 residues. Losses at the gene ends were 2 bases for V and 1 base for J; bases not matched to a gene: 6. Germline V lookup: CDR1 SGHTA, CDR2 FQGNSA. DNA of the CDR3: TGTGCCAGCAGCTTACAGGGGGCCCTACCGAACACTGAAGCTTTCTTT. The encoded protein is CASSLQGALPNTEAFF.

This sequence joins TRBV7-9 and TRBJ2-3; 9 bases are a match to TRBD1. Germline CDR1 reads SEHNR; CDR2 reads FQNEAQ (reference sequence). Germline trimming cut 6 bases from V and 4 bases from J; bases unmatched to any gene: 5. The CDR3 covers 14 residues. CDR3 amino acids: CASSRQGGSDTQYF. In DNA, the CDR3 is TGTGCCAGCAGTCGACAGGGGGGATCAGATACGCAGTATTTT.